This TCR beta chain was observed in a study of CD4+ T cells in melanoma. The ends lost 6 bases at V and 5 bases at J; junction bases unmatched: 5. This CDR3 contains 13 residues. From germline, CDR1 is WNHNN and CDR2 SYGVQD (reference sequence). This table comes from immunoSEQ multiplex PCR, and its TCRdb copy is limited to in-frame clones, with some not included. Among about 9,600 clones listed, roughly 69% were seen once. Whole-study results and caveats: CD8+ T cell, macrophage and B cell function reportedly correlated with neoantigen-specific CD4+ T cells.

Comments on this clone: The antigen is not known.

The chain carries TRBV10-1 and TRBJ1-2; TRBD1 matches 8 bases. Input material: cells from a culture (not recorded whether cultured in vitro). The source of this sequence is a human donor with melanoma. CDR3 region: CASRVDRGYGYTF. The DNA of the CDR3 is TGCGCCAGCAGGGTCGACAGGGGATATGGCTACACCTTC.